The next 18 T cell receptor beta chains were all read from a single sample in a study of control samples from healthy donors and cancer patients. This table comes from immunoSEQ multiplex PCR, and its TCRdb copy is limited to in-frame clones, with some not included. The sample consists of about 92,000 clones, 82% of them appearing once. The source material was blood. Receptor source: a woman aged 55-69 years in good health.

The chain uses TRBV28 and TRBJ2-1; weak D call: TRBD2 (5 bases). With 2 bases removed from V and 8 bases from J, the gap between germline ends came to 7 bases. From germline, CDR1 is MDHEN and CDR2 SYDVKM. The CDR3 runs 12 residues. The CDR3 reads CASSLVGDEQFF. The CDR3 nucleotides are TGTGCCAGCAGTTTAGTCGGGGATGAGCAGTTCTTC.

The rearrangement uses TRBV7-6 and TRBJ2-3; TRBD2 matches 8 bases. CDR1 is SGHVS and CDR2 is FNYEAQ in the germline V gene. Losses at the gene ends were 4 bases for V and 6 bases for J; bases not matched to a gene: 12. The CDR3 is made up of 16 amino acids. The CDR3 bases are TGTGCCAGCAGCTCACGGACTAGCCTATCGGGGGATACGCAGTATTTT. Protein: CASSSRTSLSGDTQYF.

CDR3 nucleotide sequence: TGTGCCATCAGTGAATCGTCAGTCCTCACCGGGGAGCTGTTTTTT. Translation: CAISESSVLTGELFF. J is TRBJ2-2 and V is TRBV10-3; D remains unclear. Trimming left V 3 bases short and J 4 bases short, with 12 bases between. Germline V gene sequence: CDR1 ENHRY, CDR2 SYGVKD. The CDR3 totals 15 residues.

The V call is TRBV5-4, the J call TRBJ2-2, with D perhaps given as TRBD1 or TRBD2 (5 bases each). The germline V and J ends were trimmed by 0 bases and 7 bases, with 19 bases remaining between them. The CDR3 consists of 17 residues. Germline CDR1 is SGHNT and CDR2 is YYREEE (reference sequence). Here the CDR3 DNA reads TGTGCCAGCAGCTTGGGAGGGGTAGCTTTTACGGTCGGGGAGCTGTTTTTT. Its translation is CASSLGGVAFTVGELFF.

This clone has a single count. The chain combines TRBV10-1 with TRBJ1-1; 10 bases agree with TRBD1. There are 12 residues in the CDR3. J lost 7 bases, V lost 6 bases, and 2 bases had no gene match. Per the germline V gene, CDR1 is WNHNN and CDR2 is SYGVQD (reference sequence). The CDR3 here is CASRDRGSEAFF. CDR3 DNA: TGCGCCAGCAGGGACAGGGGGAGTGAAGCTTTCTTT.

The V and J genes are TRBV18 and TRBJ2-1; the match to TRBD2 covers 9 bases. J was trimmed by 7 bases and V by 6 bases; bases with no gene match: 13. The CDR3 extends over 16 amino acids. Germline V lookup: CDR1 KGHSH, CDR2 LQKENI. CDR3 residues: CASSLYLAGWGNEQFF. The DNA for the CDR3 is TGTGCCAGCTCGTTGTACCTAGCGGGATGGGGTAATGAGCAGTTCTTC.

This rearrangement joins TRBV11-2 to TRBJ2-7; TRBD2 is a possible D gene (5 bases). Trimming took 1 base from V and 2 from J, leaving 12 bases between them. This CDR3 comprises 15 residues. Germline lookup yields CDR1 SGHAT and CDR2 FQNNGV. The DNA for the CDR3 is TGTGCCAGCAGCTTAGTTCGGGGAAGCACCTACGAGCAGTACTTC. This gives the protein CASSLVRGSTYEQYF. Combining the CDR3 with reference TRBV11-2 and TRBJ2-7 gives the whole variable domain EAGVAQSPRYKIIEKRQSVAFWCNPISGHATLYWYQQILGQGPKLLIQFQNNGVVDDSQLPKDRFSAERLKGVDSTLKIQPAKLEDSAVYLCASSLVRGSTYEQYFGPGTRLTVT.

The CDR3 nucleotides read TGCAGTGCTAATTACTGGGGCGTGAATCATTTT. It encodes CSANYWGVNHF. The chain carries TRBV20-1 and TRBJ1-5, with a tentative D call TRBD1 (5 bases). CDR1 and CDR2 (germline): DFQATT, SNEGSKA (reference sequence). This CDR3 is built from 11 residues. The V end was cut by 4 bases, the J end by 16 bases, with 17 bases between.

In this sample, this clone turned up a few times. This rearrangement joins TRBV5-6 to TRBJ1-1; 8 bases are shared with TRBD1. J gave up 3 bases and V 0 bases, and 13 bases lay outside the gene matches. Germline V gives CDR1 SGHDT, CDR2 YYEEEE. This CDR3 is 18 amino acids long. The CDR3 protein is CASSLDFFQGAVDTEAFF. The CDR3 nucleotides are TGTGCCAGCAGCTTGGATTTCTTTCAGGGGGCGGTCGACACTGAAGCTTTCTTT.

J is TRBJ1-2 and V is TRBV29-1, with 8 bases fitting TRBD1. Germline CDR1 is SQVTM and CDR2 is ANQGSEA. V trimming: 3 bases; J trimming: 6 bases; junction bases outside the gene matches: 12. This CDR3 has 15 residues. In DNA form, the CDR3 reads TGCAGCGTTGATACCGCAATCGGGACAGGAGATGGCTACACCTTC. This sequence encodes CSVDTAIGTGDGYTF.

This chain joins TRBV14 and TRBJ2-3; tentative D call: TRBD1 (5 bases). Trimming removed 1 base from V and 7 bases from J, with 12 bases in between. The CDR3 is 14 amino acids. Germline V lookup: CDR1 SGHDN, CDR2 FVKESK. The CDR3 region has the DNA TGTGCCAGCAGCCAAGTTCAGGGCTCAAATACGCAGTATTTT. Protein sequence: CASSQVQGSNTQYF.

This chain uses TRBV15 with TRBJ2-6; 7 bases agree with TRBD2. The V gene end was trimmed by 0 bases and the J gene end by 0 bases; junction bases not matched to a gene: 5. The CDR3 consists of 18 residues. In germline, CDR1 is LNHNV, CDR2 YYDKDF (reference sequence). The CDR3 spells CATSRERGVNSGANVLTF. The CDR3 region has the DNA TGTGCCACCAGCAGAGAACGGGGGGTAAACTCTGGGGCCAACGTCCTGACTTTC.

The chain joins TRBV19 to TRBJ1-3; D gene uncertain. Germline CDR1 and CDR2: LNHDA and SQIVND (reference sequence). Trimming pared 8 bases from V and 0 bases from J, leaving 11 bases between. The CDR3 sequence is 14 residues long. The CDR3 region is CASSLADSGNTIYF. The CDR3 DNA sequence: TGTGCCAGTTCCCTAGCGGACTCTGGAAACACCATATATTTT.

The chain carries TRBV6-5 and TRBJ2-1, with D perhaps assigned TRBD1 or TRBD2 (5 bases each). The V and J ends lost 4 bases and 7 bases respectively, with 17 bases between them. CDR3 size: 15 residues. CDR1 is MNHEY, CDR2 SVGAGI, per germline. The CDR3: CASSSIGTIWNEQFF. The CDR3 nucleotides are TGTGCCAGCAGTTCCATCGGGACGATATGGAATGAGCAGTTCTTC.

The chain recombines TRBV2 with TRBJ2-1; 9 bases line up with TRBD2. The V gene's germline CDR1 is SNHLY and CDR2 FYNNEI. The ends lost 3 bases at V and 4 bases at J; junction bases unmatched: 4. This CDR3 has 15 residues. The CDR3 loop reads CASSDRTSAYNEQFF. The CDR3 coding sequence is TGTGCCAGCAGTGATCGGACTAGCGCGTACAATGAGCAGTTCTTC.

The chain carries TRBV28 and TRBJ1-5; D is possibly TRBD1 (5 bases). Between the trimmed V and J ends, which lost 6 bases and 6 bases, there was a span of 21 bases. This CDR3 is built from 16 residues. Germline V gene sequence: CDR1 MDHEN, CDR2 SYDVKM. The CDR3 DNA sequence: TGTGCCAGCAGACTACCGGGCGGGGGGAGTGTTCAGCCCCAGCATTTT. Amino acid sequence: CASRLPGGGSVQPQHF.

There are a few counts of this clone. This chain connects TRBV28 to TRBJ1-2; 8 positions agree with TRBD1. Unmatched junction bases numbered 7, after V lost 6 bases and J lost 7 bases. Germline V gene data show CDR1 as MDHEN and CDR2 as SYDVKM. The CDR3 runs 13 residues. The DNA for the CDR3 is TGTGCCAGCAGCCTCCCAGGGGGCGGTGGCTACACCTTC. This encodes CASSLPGGGGYTF.

The genes are TRBV6-6 and TRBJ1-4; possible D gene TRBD1, 5 bases. This CDR3 spans 15 amino acids. V lost 3 bases and J lost 0, with 8 bases in between. Germline-derived CDR1 and CDR2 are MNHNY and SVGAGI (reference sequence). The CDR3 loop is CASSYGQATNEKLFF. CDR3 coding DNA: TGTGCCAGCAGTTATGGACAAGCAACTAATGAAAAACTGTTTTTT.